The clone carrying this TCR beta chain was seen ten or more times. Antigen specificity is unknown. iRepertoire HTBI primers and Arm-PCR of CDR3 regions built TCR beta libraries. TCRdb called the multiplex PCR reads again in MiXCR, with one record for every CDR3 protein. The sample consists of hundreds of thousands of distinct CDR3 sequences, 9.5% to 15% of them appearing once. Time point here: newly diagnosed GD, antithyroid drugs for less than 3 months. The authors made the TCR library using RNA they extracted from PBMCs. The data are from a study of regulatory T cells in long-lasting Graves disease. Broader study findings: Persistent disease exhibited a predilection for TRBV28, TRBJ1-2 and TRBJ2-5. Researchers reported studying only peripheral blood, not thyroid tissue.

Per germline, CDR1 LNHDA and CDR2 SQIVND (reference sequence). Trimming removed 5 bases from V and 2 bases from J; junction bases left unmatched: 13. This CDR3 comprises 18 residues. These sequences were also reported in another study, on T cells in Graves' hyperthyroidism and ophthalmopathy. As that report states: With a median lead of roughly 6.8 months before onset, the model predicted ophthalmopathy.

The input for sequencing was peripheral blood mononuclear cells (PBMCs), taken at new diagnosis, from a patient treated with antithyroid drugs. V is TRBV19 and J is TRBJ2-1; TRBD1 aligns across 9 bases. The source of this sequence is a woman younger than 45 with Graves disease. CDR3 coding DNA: TGTGCCAGTAGTGGACGGACAGGGGATCGTAACACCTACAATGAGCAGTTCTTC. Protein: CASSGRTGDRNTYNEQFF.